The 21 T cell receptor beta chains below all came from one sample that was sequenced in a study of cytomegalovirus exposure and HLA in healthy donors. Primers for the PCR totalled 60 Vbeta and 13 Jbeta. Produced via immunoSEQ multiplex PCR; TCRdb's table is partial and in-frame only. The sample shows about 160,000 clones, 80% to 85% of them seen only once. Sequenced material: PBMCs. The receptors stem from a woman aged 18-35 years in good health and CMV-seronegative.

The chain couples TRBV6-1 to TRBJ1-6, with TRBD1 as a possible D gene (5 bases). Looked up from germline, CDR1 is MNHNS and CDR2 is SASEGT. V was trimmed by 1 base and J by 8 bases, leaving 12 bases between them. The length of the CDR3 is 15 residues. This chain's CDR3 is CASSEEGVAYSPLHF. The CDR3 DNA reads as TGTGCCAGCAGTGAAGAAGGGGTCGCCTATTCACCCCTCCACTTT.

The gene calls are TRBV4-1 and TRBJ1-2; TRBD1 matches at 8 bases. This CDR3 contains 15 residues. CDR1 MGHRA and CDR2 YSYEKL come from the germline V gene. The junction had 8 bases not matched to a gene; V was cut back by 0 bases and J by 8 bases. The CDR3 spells CASSQDIPGGGGYTF. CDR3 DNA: TGCGCCAGCAGCCAAGATATTCCAGGGGGCGGGGGCTACACCTTC.

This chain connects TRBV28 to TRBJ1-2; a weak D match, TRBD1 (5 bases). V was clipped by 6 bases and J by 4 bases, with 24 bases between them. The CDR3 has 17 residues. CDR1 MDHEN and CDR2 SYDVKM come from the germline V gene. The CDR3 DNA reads TGTGCCAGCAGACTTCGGGGGACGCCGGTGGAGGTCTATGGCTACACCTTC. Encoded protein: CASRLRGTPVEVYGYTF.

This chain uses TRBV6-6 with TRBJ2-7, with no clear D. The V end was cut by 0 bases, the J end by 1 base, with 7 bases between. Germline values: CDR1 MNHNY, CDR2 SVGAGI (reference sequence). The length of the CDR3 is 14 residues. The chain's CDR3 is CASSYSTLSYEQYF. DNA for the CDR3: TGTGCCAGCAGTTACTCGACTCTTTCCTACGAGCAGTACTTC.

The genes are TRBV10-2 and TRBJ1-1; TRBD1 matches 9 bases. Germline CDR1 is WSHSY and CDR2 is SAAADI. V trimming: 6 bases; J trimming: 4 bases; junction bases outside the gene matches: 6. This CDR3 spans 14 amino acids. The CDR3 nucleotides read TGCGCCAGCAGGCCCGGGACAGGGCCCACTGAAGCTTTCTTT. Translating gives CASRPGTGPTEAFF.

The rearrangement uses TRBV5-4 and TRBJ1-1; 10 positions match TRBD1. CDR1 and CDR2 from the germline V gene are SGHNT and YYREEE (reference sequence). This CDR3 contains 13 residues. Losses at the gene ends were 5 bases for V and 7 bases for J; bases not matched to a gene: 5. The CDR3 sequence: CASSRDRGNEAFF. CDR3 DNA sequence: TGTGCCAGCAGTCGGGACAGGGGAAATGAAGCTTTCTTT.

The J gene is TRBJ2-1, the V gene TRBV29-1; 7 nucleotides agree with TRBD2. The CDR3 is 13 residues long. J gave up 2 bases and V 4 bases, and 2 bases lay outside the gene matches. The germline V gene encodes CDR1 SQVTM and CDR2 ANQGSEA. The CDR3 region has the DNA TGCAGCGTTGGAGCGGGGCCCTACAATGAGCAGTTCTTC. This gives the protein CSVGAGPYNEQFF.

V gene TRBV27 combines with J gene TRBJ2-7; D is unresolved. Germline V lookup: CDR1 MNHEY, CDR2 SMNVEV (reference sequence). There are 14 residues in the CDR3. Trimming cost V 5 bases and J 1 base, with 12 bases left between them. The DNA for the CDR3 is TGTGCCAGCAGTGCCCTGACTTATTCCTACGAGCAGTACTTC. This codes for CASSALTYSYEQYF.

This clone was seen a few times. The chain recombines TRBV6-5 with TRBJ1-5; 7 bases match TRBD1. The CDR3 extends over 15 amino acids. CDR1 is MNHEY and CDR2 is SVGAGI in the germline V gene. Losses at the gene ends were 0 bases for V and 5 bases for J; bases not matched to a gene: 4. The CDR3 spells CASSYSGQRYQPQHF. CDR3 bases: TGTGCCAGCAGTTACTCGGGACAGCGGTATCAGCCCCAGCATTTT.

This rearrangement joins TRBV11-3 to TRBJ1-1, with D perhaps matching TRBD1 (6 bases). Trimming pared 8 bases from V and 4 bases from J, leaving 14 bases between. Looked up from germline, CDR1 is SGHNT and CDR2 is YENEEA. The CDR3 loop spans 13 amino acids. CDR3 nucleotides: TGTGCCAGCGGCGGGGGGGCAATCACTGAAGCTTTCTTT. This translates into CASGGGAITEAFF.

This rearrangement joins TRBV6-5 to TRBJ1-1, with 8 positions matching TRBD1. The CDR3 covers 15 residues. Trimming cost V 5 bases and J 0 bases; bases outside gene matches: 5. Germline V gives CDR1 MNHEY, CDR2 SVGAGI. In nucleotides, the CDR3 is TGTGCCAGCAGTCGAGACAGGGGCGTGAACACTGAAGCTTTCTTT. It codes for CASSRDRGVNTEAFF.

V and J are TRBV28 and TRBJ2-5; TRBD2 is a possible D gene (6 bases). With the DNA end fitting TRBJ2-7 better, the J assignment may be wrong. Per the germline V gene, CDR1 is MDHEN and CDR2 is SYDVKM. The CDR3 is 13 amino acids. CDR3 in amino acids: CASSFPGGREQYF. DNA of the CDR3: TGTGCCAGCAGTTTTCCCGGAGGGCGCGAGCAGTACTTC.

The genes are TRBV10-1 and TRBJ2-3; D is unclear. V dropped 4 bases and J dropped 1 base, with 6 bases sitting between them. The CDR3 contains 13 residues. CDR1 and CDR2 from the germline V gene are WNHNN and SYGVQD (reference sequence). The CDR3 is CASSGRRTDTQYF. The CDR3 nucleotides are TGCGCCAGCAGTGGGAGACGCACAGATACGCAGTATTTT.

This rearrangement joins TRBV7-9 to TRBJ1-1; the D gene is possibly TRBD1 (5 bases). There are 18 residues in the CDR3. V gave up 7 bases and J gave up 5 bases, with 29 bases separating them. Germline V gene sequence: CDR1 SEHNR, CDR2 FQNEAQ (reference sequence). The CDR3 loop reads CASTAQRDQIPTRTEAFF. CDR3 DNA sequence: TGTGCCAGCACCGCGCAGCGGGACCAAATCCCGACGAGAACTGAAGCTTTCTTT.

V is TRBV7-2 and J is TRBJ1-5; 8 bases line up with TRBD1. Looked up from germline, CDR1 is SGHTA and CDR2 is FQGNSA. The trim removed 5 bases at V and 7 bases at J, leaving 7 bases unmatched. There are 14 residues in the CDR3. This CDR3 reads CASSRQGIKQPQHF. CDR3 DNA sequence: TGTGCCAGCAGCCGACAGGGGATCAAGCAGCCCCAGCATTTT.

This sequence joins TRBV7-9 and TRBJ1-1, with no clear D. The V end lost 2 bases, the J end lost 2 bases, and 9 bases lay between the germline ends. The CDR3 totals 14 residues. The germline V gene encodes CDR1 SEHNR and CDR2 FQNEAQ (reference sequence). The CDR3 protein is CASSLKYGNTEAFF. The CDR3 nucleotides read TGTGCCAGCAGCTTAAAGTACGGTAACACTGAAGCTTTCTTT.

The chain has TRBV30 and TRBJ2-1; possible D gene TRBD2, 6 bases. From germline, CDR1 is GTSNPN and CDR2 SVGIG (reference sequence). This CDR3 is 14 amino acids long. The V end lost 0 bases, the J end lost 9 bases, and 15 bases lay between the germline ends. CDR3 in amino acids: CAWSVQGGDIEQFF. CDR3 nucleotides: TGTGCCTGGAGTGTCCAGGGAGGTGATATTGAGCAGTTCTTC.

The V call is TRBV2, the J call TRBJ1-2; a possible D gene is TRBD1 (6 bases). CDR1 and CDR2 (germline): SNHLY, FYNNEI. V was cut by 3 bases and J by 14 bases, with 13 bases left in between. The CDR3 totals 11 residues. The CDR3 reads CASSEWTALTF. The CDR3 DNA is TGTGCCAGCAGTGAGTGGACAGCTCTAACCTTC.

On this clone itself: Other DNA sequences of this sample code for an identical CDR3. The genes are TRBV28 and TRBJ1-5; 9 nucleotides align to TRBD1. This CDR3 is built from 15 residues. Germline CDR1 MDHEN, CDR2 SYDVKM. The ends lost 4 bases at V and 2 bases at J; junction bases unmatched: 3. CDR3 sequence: CASSSGQGGNQPQHF. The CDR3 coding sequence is TGTGCCAGCAGTTCGGGACAGGGAGGCAATCAGCCCCAGCATTTT.

The DNA for the CDR3 is TGTGCCACCAGGGACTATTCTAGCACAGATACGCAGTATTTT. Its translation: CATRDYSSTDTQYF. V and J are TRBV10-3 and TRBJ2-3; 7 bases map to TRBD2. The V gene's germline CDR1 is ENHRY and CDR2 SYGVKD. The V segment lost 10 bases and the J segment 0 bases; nucleotides outside the gene matches: 7. The CDR3 consists of 14 residues.

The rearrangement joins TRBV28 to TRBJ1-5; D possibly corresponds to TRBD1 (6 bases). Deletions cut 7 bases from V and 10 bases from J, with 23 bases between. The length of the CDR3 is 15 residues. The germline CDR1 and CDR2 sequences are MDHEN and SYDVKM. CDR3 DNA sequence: TGTGCCAGCACCATTAACAGGGCAAGGCTCAGTCCCCAGCATTTT. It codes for CASTINRARLSPQHF. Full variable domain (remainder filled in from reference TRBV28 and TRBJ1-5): DVKVTQSSRYLVKRTGEKVFLECVQDMDHENMFWYRQDPGLGLRLIYFSYDVKMKEKGDIPEGYSVSREKKERFSLILESASTNQTSMYLCASTINRARLSPQHFGDGTRLSIL.